The 16 T cell receptor beta chains given below trace back to one sample, sequenced in a study of spatial heterogeneity in lung cancer. Study findings and constraints: Counts of expanded alpha and beta TCRs within tumors tracked the tumor nonsynonymous mutation count.

The sample's time point: sample taken at primary tumor resection. What these receptors recognize is not known. One entry per CDR3 protein, called by TCRdb with MiXCR from the 5' RACE reads. Among 3,000 to 4,000 distinct CDR3 sequences listed, approximately 5% were seen once. This sample comprised lung tumor tissue, obtained at surgery. Receptor source: a female donor with early-stage non-small cell lung cancer.

This clonotype is judged medium-sized. The V gene is TRBV14, the J gene TRBJ2-5; tentative D call: TRBD2 (6 bases). This CDR3 region has 13 residues. With 1 base removed from V and 5 bases from J, the gap between germline ends came to 8 bases. Germline lookup yields CDR1 SGHDN and CDR2 FVKESK. DNA for the CDR3: TGTGCCAGCAGCCAAGTTCGGGGGGAGACCCAGTACTTC. Translation gives CASSQVRGETQYF.

This chain joins TRBV7-2 and TRBJ2-3, with 7 bases aligning to TRBD1. The CDR3 has 14 residues. V dropped 5 bases and J dropped 2; count of bases not matched to a gene: 4. Germline lookup yields CDR1 SGHTA and CDR2 FQGNSA. CDR3 nucleotides: TGTGCCAGCAGCCTACAGGGGTACACAGATACGCAGTATTTT. It is translated as CASSLQGYTDTQYF.

This clonotype is judged medium-sized (0.01 to 0.1%). This rearrangement joins TRBV20-1 to TRBJ2-1; D is undetermined. Looked up from germline, CDR1 is DFQATT and CDR2 is SNEGSKA (reference sequence). V shed 4 bases and J shed 9 bases, with 13 bases lying between them. This CDR3 spans 12 amino acids. The CDR3 spells CSATNRGGEQFF. The DNA for the CDR3 is TGCAGTGCTACAAATAGAGGCGGTGAGCAGTTCTTC.

This clonotype is labeled medium-sized. This chain connects TRBV11-2 to TRBJ1-6; no firm D call. V lost 1 base, J lost 6 bases, and 10 bases lay in between. Germline CDR1 SGHAT, CDR2 FQNNGV. This CDR3 spans 15 amino acids. Here the CDR3 reads CASSLGAPLNSPLHF. The CDR3 region has the DNA TGTGCCAGCAGCTTAGGCGCTCCGCTTAATTCACCCCTCCACTTT.

Relative to its sample, this clonotype is medium-sized (0.01 to 0.1%). The chain links TRBV9 to TRBJ2-1; TRBD1 matches at 8 bases. V shed 4 bases, J shed 7 bases, and the junction held 7 bases outside the gene matches. This CDR3 comprises 14 residues. Germline V lookup: CDR1 SGDLS, CDR2 YYNGEE. In DNA form, the CDR3 reads TGTGCCAGCAGCCCGATACAGGGGGTAAATGAGCAGTTCTTC. Amino acid sequence: CASSPIQGVNEQFF.

The sample holds many counts of this clonotype. V is TRBV5-1 and J is TRBJ2-1; D is unresolved. V shed 4 bases and J shed 0 bases, with 11 bases lying between them. Germline V gene lookup returns CDR1 SGHRS and CDR2 YFSETQ. The CDR3 spans 15 residues. As DNA, the CDR3 is TGCGCCAGCAGCACGCACCGAAACTCCTACAATGAGCAGTTCTTC. It translates to CASSTHRNSYNEQFF.

In this sample, this clonotype is large. The chain links TRBV6-5 to TRBJ1-2, with D possibly TRBD1 on 6 matching bases. V was clipped by 1 base and J by 6 bases, with 9 bases between them. The length of the CDR3 is 13 residues. Looked up from germline, CDR1 is MNHEY and CDR2 is SVGAGI. As DNA, the CDR3 is TGTGCCAGCAGTTACTACAGGGAGGATGGCTACACCTTC. It is translated as CASSYYREDGYTF.

By proportion, this clonotype is medium-sized. This chain links TRBV7-9 with TRBJ1-1; 8 bases align to TRBD1. This CDR3 is built from 15 residues. V dropped 5 bases and J dropped 0; count of bases not matched to a gene: 5. The germline gives CDR1 SEHNR, CDR2 FQNEAQ (reference sequence). The CDR3, as DNA: TGTGCCAGCAGCCCAAGGACAGGGATGAACACTGAAGCTTTCTTT. Translated: CASSPRTGMNTEAFF.

This clonotype was seen repeatedly, ten times or more. The chain couples TRBV7-2 to TRBJ1-2, with unresolved D. Looked up from germline, CDR1 is SGHTA and CDR2 is FQGNSA. The CDR3 covers 13 residues. V gave up 3 bases and J gave up 4 bases, with 9 bases separating them. CDR3: CASSFPNIYGYTF. The DNA for the CDR3 is TGTGCCAGCAGCTTCCCTAATATCTATGGCTACACCTTC.

This clonotype was seen repeatedly, ten times or more. The chain links TRBV28 to TRBJ2-3, with TRBD2 as a possible D gene (6 bases). The ends were cut back, 7 bases at V and 3 bases at J, with 26 bases in the middle. The CDR3 covers 18 residues. Germline V CDR1 and CDR2: MDHEN, SYDVKM. CDR3 DNA sequence: TGTGCCAGCATCATGGGCCCCCCGGGAGTCATACAAACAGATACGCAGTATTTT. It translates to CASIMGPPGVIQTDTQYF.

In its sample, this clonotype was seen many times. The V call is TRBV7-2, the J call TRBJ2-1; TRBD2 agrees at 10 bases. Germline assignment: CDR1 SGHTA and CDR2 FQGNSA. This CDR3 spans 14 amino acids. The J segment lost 9 bases and the V segment lost 4 bases, leaving 6 bases of the junction unmatched. CDR3 nucleotides: TGTGCCAGCAGCTACCTAGCGGGGGCAAGTGAGCAGTTCTTC. Translated, it gives CASSYLAGASEQFF.

This clonotype is judged medium-sized (0.01 to 0.1%). V usage is TRBV5-6 and J usage is TRBJ2-5; TRBD1 matches 12 bases. CDR3 length: 16 amino acids. Germline CDR1 reads SGHDT; CDR2 reads YYEEEE. V lost 3 bases to trimming and J lost 4 bases; unmatched junction nucleotides: 7. This CDR3 reads CASSSPGTGGVETQYF. CDR3 DNA: TGTGCCAGCAGCTCTCCCGGGACAGGGGGCGTAGAGACCCAGTACTTC.

By its share, this clonotype is medium-sized (0.01 to 0.1%). The rearrangement links TRBV20-1 to TRBJ1-2; 7 nucleotides align to TRBD1. Unmatched junction bases numbered 6, after V lost 3 bases and J lost 5 bases. CDR1 and CDR2 from the germline V gene are DFQATT and SNEGSKA (reference sequence). The CDR3 consists of 13 residues. CDR3 residues: CSASAGQVYGYTF. The CDR3 nucleotides are TGCAGTGCTAGCGCCGGACAGGTTTATGGCTACACCTTC.

This clonotype is medium-sized. The chain has TRBV5-1 and TRBJ2-7; perhaps TRBD1 as D (6 bases). This CDR3 contains 14 residues. Germline V gene lookup returns CDR1 SGHRS and CDR2 YFSETQ. V was cut by 0 bases and J by 7 bases, with 14 bases left in between. CDR3 DNA: TGCGCCAGCAGCTTGGGGCAGGGGAACGGGGAGCAGTACTTC. Protein: CASSLGQGNGEQYF.

By share, this clonotype ranks as medium-sized (0.01 to 0.1%). The chain employs TRBV27 and TRBJ1-5; perhaps TRBD1 as D (6 bases). The CDR3 is made up of 15 amino acids. CDR1 is MNHEY and CDR2 is SMNVEV in the germline V gene (reference sequence). Trimming took 3 bases from V and 1 from J, leaving 10 bases between them. This CDR3 reads CASSFTGRSNQPQHF. CDR3 nucleotide sequence: TGTGCCAGCAGTTTCACAGGGAGGAGCAATCAGCCCCAGCATTTT.

By share of the sample, this clonotype is large. V is TRBV10-3 and J is TRBJ1-5; no definite D call. Germline V gene data show CDR1 as ENHRY and CDR2 as SYGVKD. This CDR3 is 15 amino acids long. V lost 2 bases to trimming and J lost 4 bases, with 12 bases between them. CDR3 sequence: CAISEETTDNQPQHF. The CDR3 DNA reads as TGTGCCATCAGTGAGGAAACTACAGATAATCAGCCCCAGCATTTT.